This TCR beta chain was identified in a study of T-cell reconstitution after alpha-beta-depleted transplantation in children listed by TCRdb under 2016. About the investigation overall: Using TCR repertoire profiling, the study quantitatively followed how T-cell immune reconstitution unfolded in children after TCRalphabeta/CD19-depleted allogeneic hematopoietic cell transplantation. The study at large found these results: The apparently early recovery of alphabetaT-cell counts about two months after transplant reportedly depended on only several hundred rapidly expanded clones that came from non-depleted graft cells. In some patients, the high TCRbeta diversity seen at day 60 was put down to recipient T cells and intrathymic progenitors that had survived conditioning. Over the following months the frequencies of hyperexpanded clones went down, and after one year T-cell counts and TCRbeta diversity were mostly credited to newly produced T cells.

The treatment or condition label corresponds to: allogeneic hematopoietic cell transplantation with graft depleted of TCRalphabeta T cells and CD19 B cells. The transplant recipients were children given TCRalphabeta/CD19-depleted allogeneic hematopoietic cell grafts. Library preparation was by PCR. Instrument on record: Illumina HiSeq 2500. Molecular barcoding was employed in the preparation of TCR libraries, with unique molecular identifiers being used to normalize TCRbeta repertoire quantification. The public sequencing data were trimmed at Q25 with fastp and processed into clonotypes with MiXCR by TCRdb, which kept only in-frame beta chains. A single entry per CDR3 protein holds the most common genes and DNA from its merged rows. This sample gives 800,000 to 1,000,000 distinct CDR3 sequences in total; about 26% of them show up just once. Of the sample, approximately 30% is held by the ten largest clones.

There are 14 amino acids in the CDR3, from cysteine to phenylalanine inclusive. Only CDR3 DNA is held: 42 bases, read in frame from base 1. The germline V gene (reference sequence) sets CDR1 to SEHNR and CDR2 to FQNEAQ. After removal of 7 bases from V and 1 base from J, the junction retains 3 bases not matched to a gene. Of note for this clonotype: No antigen is known for it. No qualities accompany the bases; no much larger clone lies one base away.

The V gene is TRBV7-9 and the J gene is TRBJ2-2; the central 7 bases match TRBD1. The sequencing used PBMCs, mostly from graft donor cells, collected 360 days after TCRalphabeta/CD19-depleted stem cell transplant. This receptor was obtained from a boy under two years old who had a stem cell transplant for SCID, so the T cells may come from the graft donor. The CDR3 region reads CASIRTGNTGELFF. DNA sequence: TGTGCCAGCATCAGGACAGGGAACACCGGGGAGCTGTTTTTT.